This TCR beta chain originates from a study of blood T cell repertoires in COVID-19. Turning to the study itself: Samples of COVID-19 (acute and convalescent) were obtained from the United States, Italy and Spain. Sources were T cells, B-cell-depleted T cells, or PBMCs; the material itself was cDNA or gDNA.

The participants were between about 18 and 90 years old and came from 24 US areas. Original methodology: Reference gene primer amplification in the assay estimated nucleated cell counts. The protocol was immunoSEQ multiplex PCR, while the TCRdb copy is restricted to in-frame clones and leaves out a portion. For V, J and clone size, that table is used; D and trimming come from the DNA. The table shows 180,000 or so clones, with 80% to 90% occurring only once. The CDR3 has 16 amino acids. CDR1 is SQVTM and CDR2 is ANQGSEA in the germline V gene. J was trimmed by 0 bases and V by 3 bases; bases with no gene match: 11.

The rearrangement uses TRBV29-1 and TRBJ2-7; 7 nucleotides line up with TRBD1. Source material: PBMCs or T cells enriched from blood (not recorded which). The receptor comes from a man aged 50 or older who had recovered from COVID-19. This chain's CDR3 is CSVEQTGQESSYEQYF. The CDR3 DNA reads as TGCAGCGTTGAGCAAACAGGACAGGAGAGCTCCTACGAGCAGTACTTC.